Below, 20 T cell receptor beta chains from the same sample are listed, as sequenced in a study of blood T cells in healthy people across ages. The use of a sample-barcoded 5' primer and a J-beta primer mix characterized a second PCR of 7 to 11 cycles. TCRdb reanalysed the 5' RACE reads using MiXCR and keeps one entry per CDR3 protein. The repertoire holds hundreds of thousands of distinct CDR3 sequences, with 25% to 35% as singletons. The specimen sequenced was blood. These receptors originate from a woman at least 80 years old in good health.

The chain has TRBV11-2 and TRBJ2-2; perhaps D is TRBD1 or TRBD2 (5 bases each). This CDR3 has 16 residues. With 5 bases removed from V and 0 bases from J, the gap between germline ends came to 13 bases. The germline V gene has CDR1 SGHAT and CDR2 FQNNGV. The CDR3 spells CASSAAQGANTGELFF. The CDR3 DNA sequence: TGTGCCAGCAGCGCCGCCCAGGGAGCGAACACCGGGGAGCTGTTTTTT.

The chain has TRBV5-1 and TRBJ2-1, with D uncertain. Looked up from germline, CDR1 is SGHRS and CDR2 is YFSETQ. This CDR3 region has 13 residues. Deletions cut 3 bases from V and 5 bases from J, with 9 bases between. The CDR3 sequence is CASSWAGDNEQFF. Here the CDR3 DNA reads TGCGCCAGCAGCTGGGCCGGAGACAATGAGCAGTTCTTC.

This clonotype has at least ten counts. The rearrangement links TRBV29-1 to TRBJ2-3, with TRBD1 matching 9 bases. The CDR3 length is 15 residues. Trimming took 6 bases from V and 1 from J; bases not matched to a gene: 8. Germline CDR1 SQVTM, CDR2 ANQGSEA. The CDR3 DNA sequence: TGCAGCGTCAATACAGGGGGCTCCGGCACAGATACGCAGTATTTT. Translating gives CSVNTGGSGTDTQYF.

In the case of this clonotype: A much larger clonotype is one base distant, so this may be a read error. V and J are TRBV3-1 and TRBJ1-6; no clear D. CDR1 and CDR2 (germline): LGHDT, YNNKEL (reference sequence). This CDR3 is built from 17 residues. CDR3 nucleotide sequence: TGTGCCAGCAGTCAAGCGATAGCGTACTCCTATAATCCACCCCTCCACTTT. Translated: CASSQAIAYSYNPPLHF.

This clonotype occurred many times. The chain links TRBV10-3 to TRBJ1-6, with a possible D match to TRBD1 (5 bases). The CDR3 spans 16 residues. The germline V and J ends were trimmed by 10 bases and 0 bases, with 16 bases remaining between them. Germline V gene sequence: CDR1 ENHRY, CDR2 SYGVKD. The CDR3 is CATSPRERSYNSPLHF. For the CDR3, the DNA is TGTGCCACCTCCCCCAGGGAACGCTCCTATAATTCACCCCTCCACTTT.

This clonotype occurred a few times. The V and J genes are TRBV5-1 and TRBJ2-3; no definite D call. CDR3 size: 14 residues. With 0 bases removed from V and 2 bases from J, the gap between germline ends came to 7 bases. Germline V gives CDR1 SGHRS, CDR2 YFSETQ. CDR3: CASSLEGITDTQYF. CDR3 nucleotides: TGCGCCAGCAGCTTGGAGGGCATCACAGATACGCAGTATTTT. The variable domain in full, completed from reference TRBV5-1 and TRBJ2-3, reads KAGVTQTPRYLIKTRGQQVTLSCSPISGHRSVSWYQQTPGQGLQFLFEYFSETQRNKGNFPGRFSGRQFSNSRSEMNVSTLELGDSALYLCASSLEGITDTQYFGPGTRLTVL.

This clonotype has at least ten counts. The CDR3 nucleotides are TGTGCCAGCAGCGTTACCGGACGAGCCTACGAGCAGTACTTC. Its translation: CASSVTGRAYEQYF. The chain uses TRBV9 and TRBJ2-7, with no clear D. The CDR3 extends over 14 amino acids. Looked up from germline, CDR1 is SGDLS and CDR2 is YYNGEE. V lost 2 bases and J lost 2, with 11 bases in between.

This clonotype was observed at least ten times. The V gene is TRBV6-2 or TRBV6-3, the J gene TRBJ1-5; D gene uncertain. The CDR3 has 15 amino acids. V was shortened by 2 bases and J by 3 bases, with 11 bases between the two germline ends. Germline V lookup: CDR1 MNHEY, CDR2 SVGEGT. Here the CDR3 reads CASSYGSTANQPQHF. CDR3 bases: TGTGCCAGCAGTTACGGCTCCACGGCCAATCAGCCCCAGCATTTT.

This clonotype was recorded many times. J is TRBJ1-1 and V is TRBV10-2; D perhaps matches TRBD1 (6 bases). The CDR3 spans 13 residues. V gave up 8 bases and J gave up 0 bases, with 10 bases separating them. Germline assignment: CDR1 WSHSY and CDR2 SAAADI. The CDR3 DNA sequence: TGCGCCAGCGGGGGACATTTGAACACTGAAGCTTTCTTT. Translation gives CASGGHLNTEAFF.

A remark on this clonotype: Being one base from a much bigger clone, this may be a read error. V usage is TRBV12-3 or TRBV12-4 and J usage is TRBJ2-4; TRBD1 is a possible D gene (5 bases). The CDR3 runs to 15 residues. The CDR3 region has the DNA TGTGCCAGCAGTTTACAGGGTGGGGTGGGTGACATTCGGTACTTC. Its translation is CASSLQGGVGDIRYF.

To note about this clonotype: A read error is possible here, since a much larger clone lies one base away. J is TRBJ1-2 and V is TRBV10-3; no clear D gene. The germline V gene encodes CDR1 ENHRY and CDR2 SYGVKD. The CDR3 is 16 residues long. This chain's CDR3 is CAVSEVGSVTNYGYTF. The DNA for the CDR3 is TGTGCCGTCAGTGAAGTTGGTTCAGTTACTAACTATGGCTACACCTTC.

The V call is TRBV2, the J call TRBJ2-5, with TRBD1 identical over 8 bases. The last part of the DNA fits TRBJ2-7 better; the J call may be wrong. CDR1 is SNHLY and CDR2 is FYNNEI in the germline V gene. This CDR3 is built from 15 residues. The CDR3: CASSLDRAGLYEQYF. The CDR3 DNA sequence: TGTGCCAGCAGTTTGGACAGGGCAGGGCTTTACGAGCAGTACTTC.

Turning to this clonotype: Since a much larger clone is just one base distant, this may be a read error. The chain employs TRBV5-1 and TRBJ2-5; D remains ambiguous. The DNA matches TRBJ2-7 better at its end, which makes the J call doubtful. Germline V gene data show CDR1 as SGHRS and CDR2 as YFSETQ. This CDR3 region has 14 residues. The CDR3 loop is CASSLGPELYEQYF. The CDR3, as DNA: TGCGCCAGCAGCTTGGGACCAGAACTCTACGAGCAGTACTTC.

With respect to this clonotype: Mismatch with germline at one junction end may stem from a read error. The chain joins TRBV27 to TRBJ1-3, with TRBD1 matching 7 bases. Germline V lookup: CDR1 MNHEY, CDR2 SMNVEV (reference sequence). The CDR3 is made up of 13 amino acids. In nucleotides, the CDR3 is TGTGCCAGCAGCCTGGGACAGTCGGCCACCAGATATTTT. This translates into CASSLGQSATRYF.

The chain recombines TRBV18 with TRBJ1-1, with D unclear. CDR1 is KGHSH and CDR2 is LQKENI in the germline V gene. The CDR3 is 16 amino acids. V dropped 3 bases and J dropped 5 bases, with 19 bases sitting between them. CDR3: CASSPTGPLSQTEAFF. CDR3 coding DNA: TGTGCCAGCTCACCGACTGGGCCCCTTAGTCAAACTGAAGCTTTCTTT.

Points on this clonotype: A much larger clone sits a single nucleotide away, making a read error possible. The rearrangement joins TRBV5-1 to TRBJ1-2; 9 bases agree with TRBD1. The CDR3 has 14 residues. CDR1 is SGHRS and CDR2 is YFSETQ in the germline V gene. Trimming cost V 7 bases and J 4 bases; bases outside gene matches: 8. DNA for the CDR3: TGCGCCAGCGGCTCTAGGACAGGGGTCTATGGCTACACCTTC. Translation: CASGSRTGVYGYTF.

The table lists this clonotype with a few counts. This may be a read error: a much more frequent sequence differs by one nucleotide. CDR3 sequence reads: CTSSPGTSEKSGANVLTF. The CDR3 region has the DNA TGTACCAGCAGCCCCGGGACTAGCGAAAAATCTGGGGCCAACGTCCTGACTTTC. The rearrangement uses TRBV7-8 and TRBJ2-6; 10 bases match TRBD2. The CDR3 consists of 18 residues. From germline, CDR1 is SGHVS and CDR2 FQNEAQ. The whole variable domain, remainder taken from reference TRBV7-8 and TRBJ2-6, is GAGVSQSPRYKVAKRGQDVALRCDPISGHVSLFWYQQALGQGPEFLTYFQNEAQLDKSGLPSDRFFAERPEGSVSTLKIQRTQQEDSAVYLCTSSPGTSEKSGANVLTFGAGSRLTVL.

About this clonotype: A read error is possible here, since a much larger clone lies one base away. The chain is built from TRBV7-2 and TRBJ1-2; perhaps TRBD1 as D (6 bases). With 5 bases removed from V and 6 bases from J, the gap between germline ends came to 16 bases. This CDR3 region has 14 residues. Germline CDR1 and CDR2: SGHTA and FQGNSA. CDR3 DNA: TGTGCCAGCAGCGCGGGCAGGGGATTTCATGGCTACACCTTC. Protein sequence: CASSAGRGFHGYTF.

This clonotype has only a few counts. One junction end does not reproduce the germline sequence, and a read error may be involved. The CDR3 coding sequence is TGCAGTGCGAGAGGGAACCAGCAAGAGACCCAGTTCTTC. Protein product: CSARGNQQETQFF. V usage is TRBV20-1 and J usage is TRBJ2-1, with D possibly TRBD2 on 5 matching bases. The CDR3 has 13 residues. CDR1 and CDR2 (germline): DFQATT, SNEGSKA (reference sequence).

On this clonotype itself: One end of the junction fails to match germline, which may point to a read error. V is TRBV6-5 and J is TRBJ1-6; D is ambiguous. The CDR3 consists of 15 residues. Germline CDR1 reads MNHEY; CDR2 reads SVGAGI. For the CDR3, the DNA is TGTGCCAGCAGCCTCTCCGGAGGGAAAAATTCACCCCCCCACTTT. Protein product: CASSLSGGKNSPPHF.